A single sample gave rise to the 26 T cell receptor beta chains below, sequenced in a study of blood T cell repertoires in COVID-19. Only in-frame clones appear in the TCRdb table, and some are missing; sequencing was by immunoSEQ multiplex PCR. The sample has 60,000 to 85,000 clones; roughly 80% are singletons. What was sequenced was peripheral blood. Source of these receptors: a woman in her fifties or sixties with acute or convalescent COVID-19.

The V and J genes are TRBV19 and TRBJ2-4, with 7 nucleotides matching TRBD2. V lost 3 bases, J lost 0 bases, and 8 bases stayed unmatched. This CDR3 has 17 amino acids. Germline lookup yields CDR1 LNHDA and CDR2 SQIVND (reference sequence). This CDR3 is CASSIDGAGVAKNIQYF. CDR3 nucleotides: TGTGCCAGTAGTATTGATGGGGCGGGGGTAGCCAAAAACATTCAGTACTTC.

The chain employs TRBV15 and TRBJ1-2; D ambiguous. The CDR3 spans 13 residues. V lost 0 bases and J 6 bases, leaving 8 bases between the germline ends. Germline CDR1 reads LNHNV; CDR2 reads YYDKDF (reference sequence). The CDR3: CATSREESDGYTF. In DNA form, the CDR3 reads TGTGCCACCAGCAGAGAAGAGAGCGATGGCTACACCTTC.

The CDR3 region is CASSTNRGPGNQPQHF. For the CDR3, the DNA is TGTGCCAGTAGTACTAACAGGGGGCCGGGCAATCAGCCCCAGCATTTT. This rearrangement joins TRBV19 to TRBJ1-5, with 9 positions matching TRBD1. The CDR3 has 16 residues. Germline V lookup: CDR1 LNHDA, CDR2 SQIVND (reference sequence). Trimming cost V 4 bases and J 2 bases; bases outside gene matches: 6.

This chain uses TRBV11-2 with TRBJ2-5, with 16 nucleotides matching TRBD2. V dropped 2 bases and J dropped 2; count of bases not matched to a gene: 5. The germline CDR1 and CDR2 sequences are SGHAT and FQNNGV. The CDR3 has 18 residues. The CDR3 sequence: CASSLNPGLAGGQETQYF. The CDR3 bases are TGTGCCAGCAGCTTAAACCCGGGACTAGCGGGGGGGCAAGAGACCCAGTACTTC.

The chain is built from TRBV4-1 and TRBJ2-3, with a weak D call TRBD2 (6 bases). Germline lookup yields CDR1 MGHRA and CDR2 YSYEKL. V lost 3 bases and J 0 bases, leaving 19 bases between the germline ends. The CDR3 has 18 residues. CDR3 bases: TGCGCCAGCAGCCACCCGGGGGTAGACAGAGCTAGCACAGATACGCAGTATTTT. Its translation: CASSHPGVDRASTDTQYF.

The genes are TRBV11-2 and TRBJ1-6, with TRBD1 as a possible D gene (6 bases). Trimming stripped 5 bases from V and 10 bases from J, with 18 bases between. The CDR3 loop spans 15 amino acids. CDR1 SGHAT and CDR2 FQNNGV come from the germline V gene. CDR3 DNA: TGTGCCAGCAGCCCACAAGGGGGGGGTGGGTCACCCCTCCACTTT. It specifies CASSPQGGGGSPLHF.

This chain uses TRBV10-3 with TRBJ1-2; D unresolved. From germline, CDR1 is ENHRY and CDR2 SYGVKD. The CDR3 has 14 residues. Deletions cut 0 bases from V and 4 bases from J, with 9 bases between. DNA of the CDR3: TGTGCCATCAGTGAGTCGAGGGAAGGCTATGGCTACACCTTC. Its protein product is CAISESREGYGYTF.

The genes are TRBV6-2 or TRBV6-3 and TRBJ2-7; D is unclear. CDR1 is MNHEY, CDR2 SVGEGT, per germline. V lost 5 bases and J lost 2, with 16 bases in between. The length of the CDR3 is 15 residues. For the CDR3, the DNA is TGTGCCAGCAGTCCCATCCGAGTCGTTCCCTACGAGCAGTACTTC. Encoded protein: CASSPIRVVPYEQYF.

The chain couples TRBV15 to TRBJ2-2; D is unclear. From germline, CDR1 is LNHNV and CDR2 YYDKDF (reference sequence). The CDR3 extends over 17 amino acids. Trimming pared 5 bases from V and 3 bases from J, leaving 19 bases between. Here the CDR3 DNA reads TGTGCCACCAGCCCCCCCCCTCCTTGGTCGGACACCGGGGAGCTGTTTTTT. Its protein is CATSPPPPWSDTGELFF. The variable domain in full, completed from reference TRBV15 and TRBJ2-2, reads DAMVIQNPRYQVTQFGKPVTLSCSQTLNHNVMYWYQQKSSQAPKLLFHYYDKDFNNEADTPDNFQSRRPNTSFCFLDIRSPGLGDTAMYLCATSPPPPWSDTGELFFGEGSRLTVL.

The CDR3 DNA sequence: TGTGCCAGCAGCTTTCCCCGGGACATGCCGGGCACTGAAGCTTTCTTT. It codes for CASSFPRDMPGTEAFF. The genes are TRBV7-9 and TRBJ1-1; TRBD1 is a possible D gene (6 bases). The germline V gene encodes CDR1 SEHNR and CDR2 FQNEAQ (reference sequence). The ends were cut back, 3 bases at V and 4 bases at J, with 18 bases in the middle. The CDR3 spans 16 residues.

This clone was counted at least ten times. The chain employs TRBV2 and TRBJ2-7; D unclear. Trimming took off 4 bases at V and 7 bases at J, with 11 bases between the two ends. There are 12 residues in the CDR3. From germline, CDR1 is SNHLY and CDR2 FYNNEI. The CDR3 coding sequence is TGTGCCAGCAGTGTCTCCTCCCGGGAGCAGTACGTC. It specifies CASSVSSREQYV.

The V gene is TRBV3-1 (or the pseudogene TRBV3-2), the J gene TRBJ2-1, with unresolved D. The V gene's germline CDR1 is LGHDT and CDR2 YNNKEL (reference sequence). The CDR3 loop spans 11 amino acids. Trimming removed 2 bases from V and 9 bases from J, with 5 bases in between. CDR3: CASSQLVEQFF. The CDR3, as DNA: TGTGCCAGCAGCCAACTCGTTGAGCAGTTCTTC.

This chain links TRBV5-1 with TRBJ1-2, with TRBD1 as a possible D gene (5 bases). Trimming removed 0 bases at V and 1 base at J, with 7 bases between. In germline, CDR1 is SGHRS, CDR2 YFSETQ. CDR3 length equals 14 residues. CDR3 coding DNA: TGCGCCAGCAGCTTGGTCGGGGGTAACTATGGCTACACCTTC. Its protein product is CASSLVGGNYGYTF.

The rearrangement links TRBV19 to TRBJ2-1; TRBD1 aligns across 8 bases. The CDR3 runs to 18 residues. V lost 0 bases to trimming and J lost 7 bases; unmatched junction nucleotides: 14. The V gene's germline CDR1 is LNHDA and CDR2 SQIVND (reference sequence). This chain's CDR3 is CASSIDLGGGTGKNEQFF. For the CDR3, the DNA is TGTGCCAGTAGTATAGACTTGGGAGGAGGGACAGGCAAAAATGAGCAGTTCTTC.

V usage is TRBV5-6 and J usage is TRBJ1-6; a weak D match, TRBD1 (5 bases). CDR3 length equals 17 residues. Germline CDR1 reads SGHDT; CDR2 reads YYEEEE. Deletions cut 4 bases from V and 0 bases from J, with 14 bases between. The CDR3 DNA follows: TGTGCCAGCAGCCCCAGGGCGCCCGGCTCCTATAATTCACCCCTCCACTTT. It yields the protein CASSPRAPGSYNSPLHF.

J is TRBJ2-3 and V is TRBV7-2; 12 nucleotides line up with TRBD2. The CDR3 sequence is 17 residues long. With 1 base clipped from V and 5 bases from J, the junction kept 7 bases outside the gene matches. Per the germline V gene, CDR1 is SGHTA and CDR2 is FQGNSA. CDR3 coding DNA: TGTGCCAGCAGCTTAGGTGCTAGCGGGGGGGGGCAAGATACGCAGTATTTT. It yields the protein CASSLGASGGGQDTQYF.

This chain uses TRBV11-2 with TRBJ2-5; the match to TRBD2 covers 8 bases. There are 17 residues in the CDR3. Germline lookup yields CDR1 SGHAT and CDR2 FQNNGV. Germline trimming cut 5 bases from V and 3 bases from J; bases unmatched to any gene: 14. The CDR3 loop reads CASSKSLPGLEKETQYF. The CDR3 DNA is TGTGCCAGCAGCAAGAGCCTCCCGGGACTAGAGAAAGAGACCCAGTACTTC.

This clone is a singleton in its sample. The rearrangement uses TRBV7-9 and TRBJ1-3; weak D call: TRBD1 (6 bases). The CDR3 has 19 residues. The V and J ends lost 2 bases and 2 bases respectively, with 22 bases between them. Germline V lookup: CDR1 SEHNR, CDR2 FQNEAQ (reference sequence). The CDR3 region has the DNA TGTGCCAGCAGCTTATGGGGAAGAGTGGGGGCGCGGACTGGAAACACCATATATTTT. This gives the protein CASSLWGRVGARTGNTIYF.

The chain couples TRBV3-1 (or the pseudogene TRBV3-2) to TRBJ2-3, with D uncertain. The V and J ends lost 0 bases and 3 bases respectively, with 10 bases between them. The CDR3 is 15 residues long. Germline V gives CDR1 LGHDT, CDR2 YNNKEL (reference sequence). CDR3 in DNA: TGTGCCAGCAGCCAAGACTGGCTAGGAACAGATACGCAGTATTTT. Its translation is CASSQDWLGTDTQYF.

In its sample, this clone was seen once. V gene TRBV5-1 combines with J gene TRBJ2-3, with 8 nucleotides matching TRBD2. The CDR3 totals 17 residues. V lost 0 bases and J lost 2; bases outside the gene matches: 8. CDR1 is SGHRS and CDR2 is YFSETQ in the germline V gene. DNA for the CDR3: TGCGCCAGCAGCTTGGGTCCTAGCGGGTCCTCCACAGATACGCAGTATTTT. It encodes CASSLGPSGSSTDTQYF. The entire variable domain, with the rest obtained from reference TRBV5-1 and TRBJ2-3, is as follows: KAGVTQTPRYLIKTRGQQVTLSCSPISGHRSVSWYQQTPGQGLQFLFEYFSETQRNKGNFPGRFSGRQFSNSRSEMNVSTLELGDSALYLCASSLGPSGSSTDTQYFGPGTRLTVL.

The CDR3 DNA sequence: TGTGCCAGCAGTTTAGTGAGGGAAGGCTACACCTTC. As protein: CASSLVREGYTF. This chain joins TRBV12-3 or TRBV12-4 and TRBJ1-2; no definite D call. CDR3 length: 12 residues. The V and J ends lost 1 base and 8 bases respectively, with 8 bases between them.

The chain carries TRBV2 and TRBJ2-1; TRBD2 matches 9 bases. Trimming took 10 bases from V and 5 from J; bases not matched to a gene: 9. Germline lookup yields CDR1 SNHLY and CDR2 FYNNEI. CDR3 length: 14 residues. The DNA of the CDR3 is TGTGCCACCCGGCGGCGCGGGGGGGACAATGAGCAGTTCTTC. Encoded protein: CATRRRGGDNEQFF.

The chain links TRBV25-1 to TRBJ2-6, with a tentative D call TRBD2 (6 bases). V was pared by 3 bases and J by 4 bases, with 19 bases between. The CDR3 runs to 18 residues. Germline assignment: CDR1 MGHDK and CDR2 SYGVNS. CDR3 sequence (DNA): TGTGCCAGCAGTGATGGTGGGGGGTTACTAGCAGGGGCCAACGTCCTGACTTTC. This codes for CASSDGGGLLAGANVLTF.

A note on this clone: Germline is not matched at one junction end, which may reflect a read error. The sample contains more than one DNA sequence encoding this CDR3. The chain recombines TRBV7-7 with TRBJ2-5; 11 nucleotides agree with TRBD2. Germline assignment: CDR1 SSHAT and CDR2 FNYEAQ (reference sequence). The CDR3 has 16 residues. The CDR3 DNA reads TGTGCTAGCAGCTTGGGAACTAGCGGGGGACAAGAGACCCAGTACTTC. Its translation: CASSLGTSGGQETQYF. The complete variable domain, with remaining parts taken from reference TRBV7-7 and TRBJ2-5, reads GAGVSQSPRYKVTKRGQDVTLRCDPISSHATLYWYQQALGQGPEFLTYFNYEAQPDKSGLPSDRFSAERPEGSISTLTIQRTEQRDSAMYRCASSLGTSGGQETQYFGPGTRLLVL.

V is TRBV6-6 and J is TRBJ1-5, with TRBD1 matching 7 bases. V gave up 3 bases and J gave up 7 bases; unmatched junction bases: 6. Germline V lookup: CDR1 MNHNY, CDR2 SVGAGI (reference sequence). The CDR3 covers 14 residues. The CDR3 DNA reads TGTGCCAGCAGTTATACAGGGGCAGGGCAGCCCCAGCATTTT. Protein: CASSYTGAGQPQHF.

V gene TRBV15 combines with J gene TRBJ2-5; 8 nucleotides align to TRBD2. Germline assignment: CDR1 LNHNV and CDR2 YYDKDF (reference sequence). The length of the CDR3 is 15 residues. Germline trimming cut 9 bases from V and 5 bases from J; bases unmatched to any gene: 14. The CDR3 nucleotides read TGTGCCACAAGCGGGCAACGGGGGGGCCACGAGACCCAGTACTTC. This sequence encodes CATSGQRGGHETQYF.